This T cell receptor (beta chain) was sequenced in a study of tumor-infiltrating lymphocytes in localized non-small cell lung cancer. Study context: Several tumor histologies, both smoking statuses, and some post-neoadjuvant chemotherapy samples were included. Notes on the study in general: Different pieces of the same tissue went to different assays, confounding technical variation with intratumor heterogeneity.

Assay: immunoSEQ multiplex PCR; the TCRdb copy retains only in-frame clones and omits some. The sample includes 15,000 to 16,000 clones, under 75% of them seen just once. As regards this clone: The antigen remains unidentified.

This clonotype was sampled from a human donor with non-small cell lung cancer. Material: lung tumor tissue.

For the CDR3, the DNA is TGTGCCAGCAGGACTCAGGGGGTTTACACTGAAGCTTTCTTT. It translates to CASRTQGVYTEAFF. The genes are TRBV6-5 and TRBJ1-1; TRBD1 matches at 7 bases. The CDR3 covers 14 residues. The germline V gene has CDR1 MNHEY and CDR2 SVGAGI. Germline trimming cut 6 bases from V and 3 bases from J; bases unmatched to any gene: 7.